This T cell receptor beta chain was identified during a study of cytomegalovirus exposure and HLA in healthy donors. General study points: V- and J-gene trimming in TCR beta was tied to a missense DCLRE1C variant by an analysis performed later.

Samples came from healthy bone marrow donors. CDR3 length: 14 amino acids. CDR1 is WNHNN, CDR2 SYGVQD, per germline (reference sequence). V dropped 2 bases and J dropped 6; count of bases not matched to a gene: 3. 13 Jbeta primers and 60 Vbeta primers were used for the PCR. The protocol was immunoSEQ multiplex PCR, while the TCRdb copy is restricted to in-frame clones and leaves out a portion. Here the sample spans about 180,000 clones, around 80% being singletons. As to this clone: Its antigen is unidentified.

This sequence originates from a young man in good health and CMV-seronegative. J is TRBJ2-1 and V is TRBV10-1, with 8 bases matching TRBD2. The sample comprised PBMCs. CDR3 nucleotides: TGCGCCAGCAGTGAGATCGGGAGGGCCAATGAGCAGTTCTTC. Its protein is CASSEIGRANEQFF.